This record concerns one T cell receptor beta chain sequence. No antigen is known for it. The PCR had 60 Vbeta and 13 Jbeta primers. Data came from immunoSEQ multiplex PCR; TCRdb stores just in-frame clones and leaves some out. The sample lists around 150,000 clones; roughly three quarters were seen once. These data come from a study of cytomegalovirus exposure and HLA in healthy donors. This CDR3 contains 16 residues. Germline V gene sequence: CDR1 MGHRA, CDR2 YSYEKL. With 4 bases removed from V and 3 bases from J, the gap between germline ends came to 16 bases. Study-level findings and limits: Sequencing probably produced one cluster of sequence variants that were highly shared. In a later analysis, a missense DCLRE1C variant was linked to TCR beta V- and J-gene trimming. Altogether, about 160 TCR beta chains were recorded as cytomegalovirus-associated. Earlier findings revealed that most TCR beta V segments proved productive either about 87% or about 30% of the time.

The sequence was obtained from a man aged 25-45 years in good health and CMV-seronegative. This chain links TRBV4-1 with TRBJ2-1, with a possible D match to TRBD1 (6 bases). The sequencing input was PBMCs. The CDR3 here is CASSPGRGGDYNEQFF. CDR3 nucleotides: TGCGCCAGCAGCCCGGGCAGGGGTGGCGACTACAATGAGCAGTTCTTC.